These 28 T cell receptor beta chains originate from one sample sequenced in a study of cytomegalovirus exposure and HLA in healthy donors. 13 Jbeta primers and 60 Vbeta primers were used for the PCR. The table came from immunoSEQ multiplex PCR; TCRdb's copy has only in-frame clones and leaves some out. The data contain a few hundred thousand clones, about 80% of them singletons. Sequencing input: PBMCs. Receptors originate from a man aged 40-55 years in good health and CMV-seronegative.

The gene calls are TRBV27 and TRBJ2-4; 8 positions agree with TRBD1. The trim removed 4 bases at V and 6 bases at J, leaving 8 bases unmatched. This CDR3 contains 15 residues. CDR1 is MNHEY and CDR2 is SMNVEV in the germline V gene (reference sequence). CDR3 sequence: CASSSPDRAGNIQYF. CDR3 coding DNA: TGTGCCAGCAGTTCTCCGGACAGGGCGGGAAACATTCAGTACTTC.

The chain recombines TRBV18 with TRBJ2-2; D remains ambiguous. Germline loops: CDR1 KGHSH, CDR2 LQKENI. The CDR3 has 15 residues. The V end lost 0 bases, the J end lost 0 bases, and 5 bases lay between the germline ends. DNA of the CDR3: TGTGCCAGCTCACCACCGGGCCCGAACACCGGGGAGCTGTTTTTT. Its protein product is CASSPPGPNTGELFF.

This clone came up once. The identical CDR3 is also encoded by other nucleotide sequences in the sample. This rearrangement joins TRBV27 to TRBJ1-2; TRBD1 matches at 7 bases. The CDR3 is 13 amino acids. V lost 2 bases, J lost 5 bases, and 2 bases stayed unmatched. The germline V gene has CDR1 MNHEY and CDR2 SMNVEV (reference sequence). The CDR3: CASSLRQGYGYTF. CDR3 nucleotide sequence: TGTGCCAGCAGTTTAAGACAGGGATATGGCTACACCTTC.

The chain employs TRBV25-1 and TRBJ2-3; a weak D match, TRBD1 (5 bases). V dropped 6 bases and J dropped 2 bases, with 9 bases sitting between them. Germline V gives CDR1 MGHDK, CDR2 SYGVNS. The CDR3 sequence is 13 residues long. CDR3 sequence: CASSDSITDTQYF. The CDR3 DNA follows: TGTGCCAGCAGCGACAGCATCACAGATACGCAGTATTTT. Looking up the rest from reference TRBV25-1 and TRBJ2-3 gives the full variable domain: EADIYQTPRYLVIGTGKKITLECSQTMGHDKMYWYQQDPGMELHLIHYSYGVNSTEKGDLSSESTVSRIRTEHFPLTLESARPSHTSQYLCASSDSITDTQYFGPGTRLTVL.

V usage is TRBV5-6 and J usage is TRBJ1-1; the D gene is possibly TRBD1 (5 bases). Per germline, CDR1 SGHDT and CDR2 YYEEEE. Trimming stripped 2 bases from V and 7 bases from J, with 12 bases between. This CDR3 comprises 13 residues. The CDR3 nucleotides read TGTGCCAGCAGCTTTGGAGGGGTTGTTGAAGCTTTCTTT. It codes for CASSFGGVVEAFF.

The J gene is TRBJ2-2, the V gene TRBV4-1, with 8 bases matching TRBD2. The CDR3 extends over 18 amino acids. In germline, CDR1 is MGHRA, CDR2 YSYEKL. J lost 0 bases, V lost 3 bases, and 9 bases had no gene match. The CDR3 coding sequence is TGCGCCAGCAGCCACTCTCCGGGGGGGATCGCGAACACCGGGGAGCTGTTTTTT. This sequence encodes CASSHSPGGIANTGELFF.

This chain links TRBV13 with TRBJ2-1, with 12 bases that match TRBD2. The germline gives CDR1 PRHDT, CDR2 FYEKMQ (reference sequence). Trimming removed 5 bases from V and 8 bases from J; junction bases left unmatched: 4. This CDR3 has 14 amino acids. The CDR3 protein is CASSASGRADEQFF. CDR3 sequence (DNA): TGTGCCAGCAGCGCTAGCGGGAGGGCCGATGAGCAGTTCTTC.

This clone turned up a few times. The chain is built from TRBV9 and TRBJ2-1; D is perhaps TRBD2 (6 bases). This CDR3 comprises 13 residues. V shed 9 bases and J shed 5 bases, with 15 bases lying between them. Germline CDR1 is SGDLS and CDR2 is YYNGEE. The CDR3 coding sequence is TGTGCCACCTCACCGGGACTGGACAATGAGCAGTTCTTC. This encodes CATSPGLDNEQFF.

This sequence joins TRBV30 and TRBJ1-3; D not certain. V was cut by 4 bases and J by 3 bases, with 7 bases left in between. The CDR3 has 12 residues. From germline, CDR1 is GTSNPN and CDR2 SVGIG (reference sequence). The CDR3 is CAWKGGGNTIYF. The CDR3 bases are TGTGCCTGGAAGGGAGGTGGAAACACCATATATTTT.

V and J are TRBV11-2 and TRBJ1-5, with D possibly being TRBD1 (6 bases). The germline gives CDR1 SGHAT, CDR2 FQNNGV. The CDR3 totals 17 residues. V was pared by 5 bases and J by 3 bases, with 20 bases between. The CDR3 coding sequence is TGTGCCAGCAGCCCAGCCCCTTCTGACAGGAACAATCAGCCCCAGCATTTT. Amino acids: CASSPAPSDRNNQPQHF.

The chain links TRBV2 to TRBJ2-1; possibly TRBD2 for D (5 bases). CDR3 length: 13 amino acids. Germline loops: CDR1 SNHLY, CDR2 FYNNEI. V lost 4 bases, J lost 5 bases, and 9 bases lay in between. The CDR3, as DNA: TGTGCCAGCAGTGGAACTAGTCACAATGAGCAGTTCTTC. Translated, it gives CASSGTSHNEQFF.

This chain uses TRBV6-5 with TRBJ2-1; D gene unclear. V lost 6 bases to trimming and J lost 8 bases, with 11 bases between them. Germline assignment: CDR1 MNHEY and CDR2 SVGAGI. This CDR3 has 12 residues. CDR3 region: CASRASSHEQFF. CDR3 coding DNA: TGTGCCAGCAGGGCGTCTAGTCATGAGCAGTTCTTC.

This clone was counted a few times. V usage is TRBV2 and J usage is TRBJ1-2, with TRBD1 matching over 9 bases. The V gene end was trimmed by 6 bases and the J gene end by 5 bases; junction bases not matched to a gene: 7. In germline, CDR1 is SNHLY, CDR2 FYNNEI. The CDR3 has 14 amino acids. CDR3 residues: CASRGTGGAYGYTF. In DNA, the CDR3 is TGTGCCAGCAGGGGAACAGGGGGCGCGTATGGCTACACCTTC.

The chain employs TRBV5-1 and TRBJ2-6; possibly TRBD1 for D (6 bases). The CDR3 runs 18 residues. Between the trimmed V and J ends, which lost 6 bases and 0 bases, there was a span of 19 bases. The germline gives CDR1 SGHRS, CDR2 YFSETQ. The CDR3 here is CASNSGAVLSSGANVLTF. CDR3 DNA sequence: TGCGCCAGCAATTCAGGGGCCGTATTAAGCTCTGGGGCCAACGTCCTGACTTTC.

This rearrangement joins TRBV5-6 to TRBJ2-5; D ambiguous. This CDR3 is built from 14 residues. Germline V gene data show CDR1 as SGHDT and CDR2 as YYEEEE. The germline V and J ends were trimmed by 6 bases and 5 bases, with 17 bases remaining between them. The CDR3 loop reads CASNEFSVRETQYF. The CDR3, as DNA: TGTGCCAGCAACGAATTCTCCGTACGGGAGACCCAGTACTTC.

Comment on this clone: The identical CDR3 is also encoded by other nucleotide sequences in the sample. The chain recombines TRBV2 with TRBJ1-2; D gene ambiguous. The CDR3 is made up of 11 amino acids. Trimming left V 6 bases short and J 4 bases short, with 6 bases between. The germline V gene has CDR1 SNHLY and CDR2 FYNNEI. The CDR3 protein is CASSRSYGYTF. In DNA, the CDR3 is TGTGCCAGCAGCCGGAGCTATGGCTACACCTTC. The full variable domain, rest sourced from reference TRBV2 and TRBJ1-2, is EPEVTQTPSHQVTQMGQEVILRCVPISNHLYFYWYRQILGQKVEFLVSFYNNEISEKSEIFDDQFSVERPDGSNFTLKIRSTKLEDSAMYFCASSRSYGYTFGSGTRLTVV.

This clone was observed a handful of times. The V gene is TRBV30, the J gene TRBJ2-3; a weak D match, TRBD1 (6 bases). Germline assignment: CDR1 GTSNPN and CDR2 SVGIG (reference sequence). V was shortened by 0 bases and J by 0 bases, with 13 bases between the two germline ends. The CDR3 has 16 residues. The CDR3 nucleotides read TGTGCCTGGAGTGTCTTAGGGGGAACGAGCACAGATACGCAGTATTTT. The encoded protein is CAWSVLGGTSTDTQYF.

The CDR3: CASSPGQNYEQYF. The CDR3 coding sequence is TGTGCCAGCTCACCGGGACAGAACTACGAGCAGTACTTC. The chain has TRBV18 and TRBJ2-7; TRBD1 matches 7 bases. Germline CDR1 is KGHSH and CDR2 is LQKENI. The V gene end was trimmed by 3 bases and the J gene end by 3 bases; junction bases not matched to a gene: 2. This CDR3 is built from 13 residues.

V usage is TRBV4-2 and J usage is TRBJ2-2; D remains ambiguous. The CDR3 length is 15 residues. Germline CDR1 and CDR2: LGHNA and YNFKEQ. Between the trimmed V and J ends, which lost 0 bases and 6 bases, there was a span of 11 bases. CDR3 loop: CASSQENSISGELFF. CDR3 in DNA: TGTGCCAGCAGCCAAGAGAACAGCATATCCGGGGAGCTGTTTTTT.

The chain links TRBV4-1 to TRBJ2-7; the D gene is possibly TRBD1 (8 bases). Deletions cut 4 bases from V and 4 bases from J, with 17 bases between. This CDR3 has 15 residues. CDR1 is MGHRA and CDR2 is YSYEKL in the germline V gene. The CDR3: CASSLQTGEGYEQYF. The CDR3 coding sequence is TGCGCCAGCAGCCTTCAGACAGGGGAGGGGTACGAGCAGTACTTC.

This clone was counted between two and nine times. The J gene is TRBJ2-1, the V gene TRBV7-2, with 10 bases fitting TRBD2. V dropped 0 bases and J dropped 8; count of bases not matched to a gene: 4. CDR1 and CDR2 from the germline V gene are SGHTA and FQGNSA. The CDR3 runs to 15 residues. The CDR3 sequence is CASSLASGGAHEQFF. The DNA of the CDR3 is TGTGCCAGCAGCTTAGCGAGCGGGGGGGCCCATGAGCAGTTCTTC.

The CDR3 DNA reads TGTGCCAGCAGTAACCGACCGGGGGCCAAAAACATTCAGTACTTC. It yields the protein CASSNRPGAKNIQYF. The chain employs TRBV28 and TRBJ2-4; possibly TRBD2 for D (5 bases). The CDR3 loop spans 15 amino acids. CDR1 and CDR2 (germline): MDHEN, SYDVKM. V was clipped by 5 bases and J by 1 base, with 12 bases between them.

V is TRBV9 and J is TRBJ2-7; 7 bases align to TRBD2. J was trimmed by 2 bases and V by 3 bases; bases with no gene match: 8. Germline CDR1 SGDLS, CDR2 YYNGEE. The CDR3 length is 15 residues. The CDR3 DNA is TGTGCCAGCAGCGGACTAGCCGACTGGACCTACGAGCAGTACTTC. Translating it yields CASSGLADWTYEQYF.

V usage is TRBV18 and J usage is TRBJ2-2; 7 bases fit TRBD2. This CDR3 is 14 amino acids long. J lost 7 bases, V lost 6 bases, and 8 bases had no gene match. Per germline, CDR1 KGHSH and CDR2 LQKENI. In nucleotides, the CDR3 is TGTGCCAGCTCCCCTCGGACTAGTTTCGGGGAGCTGTTTTTT. Translating it yields CASSPRTSFGELFF.

The chain combines TRBV6-5 with TRBJ1-1, with a weak D call TRBD1 (6 bases). CDR3 size: 15 residues. CDR1 and CDR2 from the germline V gene are MNHEY and SVGAGI. Deletions cut 8 bases from V and 1 base from J, with 17 bases between. The CDR3 loop is CASLQGPSSNTEAFF. The CDR3 nucleotides are TGTGCCAGCCTACAGGGACCCTCTTCGAACACTGAAGCTTTCTTT.

The chain recombines TRBV4-1 with TRBJ2-3, with 7 bases aligning to TRBD1. Per germline, CDR1 MGHRA and CDR2 YSYEKL. The CDR3 contains 15 residues. The V gene end was trimmed by 4 bases and the J gene end by 4 bases; junction bases not matched to a gene: 8. In nucleotides, the CDR3 is TGCGCCAGCAGCCTCGGGGACAGAGGGGCAGATACGCAGTATTTT. It specifies CASSLGDRGADTQYF.

The chain uses TRBV27 and TRBJ2-5; TRBD2 might be the D (5 bases). Trimming pared 5 bases from V and 0 bases from J, leaving 16 bases between. The CDR3 is made up of 16 amino acids. Germline V gene sequence: CDR1 MNHEY, CDR2 SMNVEV (reference sequence). CDR3 in DNA: TGTGCCAGCAGTACCCTAGAGGGTTGGGACCAAGAGACCCAGTACTTC. Translated: CASSTLEGWDQETQYF.

The chain combines TRBV19 with TRBJ1-5; weak D call: TRBD1 (6 bases). CDR1 is LNHDA and CDR2 is SQIVND in the germline V gene (reference sequence). CDR3 length: 13 amino acids. The V and J ends lost 6 bases and 5 bases respectively, with 11 bases between them. The CDR3, as DNA: TGTGCCAGTAGACGGGACATCCATCAGCCCCAGCATTTT. It specifies CASRRDIHQPQHF.